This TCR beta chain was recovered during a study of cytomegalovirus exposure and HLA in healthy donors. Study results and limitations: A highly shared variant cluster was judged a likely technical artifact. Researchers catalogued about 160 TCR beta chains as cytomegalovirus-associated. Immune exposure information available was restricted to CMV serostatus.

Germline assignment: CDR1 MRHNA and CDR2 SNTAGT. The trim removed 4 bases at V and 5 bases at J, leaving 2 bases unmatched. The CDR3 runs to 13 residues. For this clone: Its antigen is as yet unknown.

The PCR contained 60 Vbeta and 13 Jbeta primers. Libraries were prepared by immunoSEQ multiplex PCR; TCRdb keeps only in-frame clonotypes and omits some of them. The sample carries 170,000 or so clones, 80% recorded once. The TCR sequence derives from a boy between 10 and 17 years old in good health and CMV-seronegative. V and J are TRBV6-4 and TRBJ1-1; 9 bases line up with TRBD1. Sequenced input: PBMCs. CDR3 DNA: TGTGCCAGCAGTGTGACAGGGGGAACTGAAGCTTTCTTT. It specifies CASSVTGGTEAFF.